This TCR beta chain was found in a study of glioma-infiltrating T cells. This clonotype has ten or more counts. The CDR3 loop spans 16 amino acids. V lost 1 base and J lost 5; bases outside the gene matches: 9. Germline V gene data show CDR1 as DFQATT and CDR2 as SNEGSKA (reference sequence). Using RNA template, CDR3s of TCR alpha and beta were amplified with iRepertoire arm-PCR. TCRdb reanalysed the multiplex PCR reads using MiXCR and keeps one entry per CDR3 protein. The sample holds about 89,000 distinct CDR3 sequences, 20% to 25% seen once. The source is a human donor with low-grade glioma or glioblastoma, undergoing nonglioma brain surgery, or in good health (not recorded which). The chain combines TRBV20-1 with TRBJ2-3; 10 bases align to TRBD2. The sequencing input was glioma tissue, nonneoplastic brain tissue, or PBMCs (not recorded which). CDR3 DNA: TGCAGTGCTAGAGGAGAAAGCGGGGGGGCCTTAGATACGCAGTATTTT. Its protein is CSARGESGGALDTQYF.